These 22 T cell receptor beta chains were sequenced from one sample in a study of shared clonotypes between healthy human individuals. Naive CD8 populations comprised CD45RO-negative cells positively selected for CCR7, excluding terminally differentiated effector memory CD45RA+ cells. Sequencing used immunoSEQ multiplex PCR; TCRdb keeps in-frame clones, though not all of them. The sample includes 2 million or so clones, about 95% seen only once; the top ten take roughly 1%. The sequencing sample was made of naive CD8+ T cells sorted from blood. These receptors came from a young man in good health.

CDR3 DNA: TGTGCCAGCAGTTACGTGGCCGGAACCGGGGAGCTGTTTTTT. As protein: CASSYVAGTGELFF. The V call is TRBV6-5, the J call TRBJ2-2; D unclear. The CDR3 contains 14 residues. Germline V gives CDR1 MNHEY, CDR2 SVGAGI. V lost 2 bases to trimming and J lost 5 bases, with 9 bases between them.

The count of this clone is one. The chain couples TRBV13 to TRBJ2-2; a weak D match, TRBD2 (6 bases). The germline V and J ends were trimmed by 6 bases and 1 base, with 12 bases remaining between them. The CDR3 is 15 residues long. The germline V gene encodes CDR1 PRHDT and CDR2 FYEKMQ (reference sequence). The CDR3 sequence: CASSPGLRNTGELFF. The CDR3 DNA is TGTGCCAGCAGTCCGGGACTTCGGAACACCGGGGAGCTGTTTTTT.

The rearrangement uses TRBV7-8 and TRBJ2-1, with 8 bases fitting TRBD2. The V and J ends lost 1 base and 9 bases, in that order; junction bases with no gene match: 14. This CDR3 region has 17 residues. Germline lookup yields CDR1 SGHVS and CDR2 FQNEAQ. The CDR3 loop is CASSLESGGAPFSEQFF. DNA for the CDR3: TGTGCCAGCAGCTTAGAGTCGGGAGGGGCCCCTTTTTCTGAGCAGTTCTTC. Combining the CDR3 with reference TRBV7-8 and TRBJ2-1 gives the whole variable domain GAGVSQSPRYKVAKRGQDVALRCDPISGHVSLFWYQQALGQGPEFLTYFQNEAQLDKSGLPSDRFFAERPEGSVSTLKIQRTQQEDSAVYLCASSLESGGAPFSEQFFGPGTRLTVL.

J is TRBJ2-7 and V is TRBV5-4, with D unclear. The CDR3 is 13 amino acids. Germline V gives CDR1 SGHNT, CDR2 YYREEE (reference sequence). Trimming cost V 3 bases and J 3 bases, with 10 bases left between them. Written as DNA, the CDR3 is TGTGCCAGCAGCTACGACCTTATCTACGAGCAGTACTTC. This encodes CASSYDLIYEQYF.

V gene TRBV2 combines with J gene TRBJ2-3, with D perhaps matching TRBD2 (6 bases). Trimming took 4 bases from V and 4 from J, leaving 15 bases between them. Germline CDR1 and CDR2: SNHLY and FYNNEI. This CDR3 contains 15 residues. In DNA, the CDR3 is TGTGCCAGCAGTGTGCCGGGGGTGGCGGCAGATACGCAGTATTTT. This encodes CASSVPGVAADTQYF.

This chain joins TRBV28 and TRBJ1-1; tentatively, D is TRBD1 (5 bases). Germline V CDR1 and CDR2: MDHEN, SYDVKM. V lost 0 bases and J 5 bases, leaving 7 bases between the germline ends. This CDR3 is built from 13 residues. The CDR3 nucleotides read TGTGCCAGCAGTTTATGGGGGGAGACTGAAGCTTTCTTT. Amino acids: CASSLWGETEAFF.

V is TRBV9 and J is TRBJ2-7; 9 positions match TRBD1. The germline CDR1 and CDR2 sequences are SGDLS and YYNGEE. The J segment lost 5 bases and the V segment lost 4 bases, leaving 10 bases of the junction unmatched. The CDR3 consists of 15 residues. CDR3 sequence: CASSPQGQGIDEQYF. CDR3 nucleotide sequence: TGTGCCAGCAGCCCTCAAGGACAGGGGATCGACGAGCAGTACTTC.

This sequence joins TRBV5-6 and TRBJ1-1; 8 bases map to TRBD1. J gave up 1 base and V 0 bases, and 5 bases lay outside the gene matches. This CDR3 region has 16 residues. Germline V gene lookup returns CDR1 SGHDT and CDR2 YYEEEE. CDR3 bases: TGTGCCAGCAGCTTGGAGCTTGGACAGGGGAACACTGAAGCTTTCTTT. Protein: CASSLELGQGNTEAFF.

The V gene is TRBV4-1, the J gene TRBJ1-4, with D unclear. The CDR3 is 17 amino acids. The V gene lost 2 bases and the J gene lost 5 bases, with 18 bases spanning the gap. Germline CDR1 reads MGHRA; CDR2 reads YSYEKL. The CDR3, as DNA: TGCGCCAGCAGCCAAATTCTAGGGCTTCCAGGAAATGAAAAACTGTTTTTT. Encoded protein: CASSQILGLPGNEKLFF.

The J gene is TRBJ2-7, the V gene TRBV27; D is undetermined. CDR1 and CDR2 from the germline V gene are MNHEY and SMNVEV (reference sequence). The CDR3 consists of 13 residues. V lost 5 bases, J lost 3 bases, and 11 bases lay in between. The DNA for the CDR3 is TGTGCCAGCAGTGGACGGTCTTACTACGAGCAGTACTTC. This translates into CASSGRSYYEQYF.

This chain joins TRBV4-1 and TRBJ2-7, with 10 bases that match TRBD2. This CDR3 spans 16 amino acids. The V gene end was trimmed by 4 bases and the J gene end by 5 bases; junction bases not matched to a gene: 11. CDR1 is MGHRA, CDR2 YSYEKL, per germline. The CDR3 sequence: CASSPYAGTSEHEQYF. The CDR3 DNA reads TGCGCCAGCAGCCCCTATGCCGGGACTAGCGAACACGAGCAGTACTTC.

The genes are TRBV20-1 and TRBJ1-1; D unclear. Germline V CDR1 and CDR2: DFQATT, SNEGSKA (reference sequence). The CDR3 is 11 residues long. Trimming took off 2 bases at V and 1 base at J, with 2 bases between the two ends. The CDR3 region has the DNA TGCAGTGCTAGAAGGAACACTGAAGCTTTCTTT. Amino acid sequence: CSARRNTEAFF.

The CDR3 DNA follows: TGTGCCAGCTCACCTTCTGGGAGGGCAGGGCGAGATTCACCCCTCCACTTT. It codes for CASSPSGRAGRDSPLHF. The rearrangement uses TRBV18 and TRBJ1-6; a weak D match, TRBD1 (5 bases). The germline V gene has CDR1 KGHSH and CDR2 LQKENI. This CDR3 has 17 amino acids. V was cut by 3 bases and J by 8 bases, with 20 bases left in between.

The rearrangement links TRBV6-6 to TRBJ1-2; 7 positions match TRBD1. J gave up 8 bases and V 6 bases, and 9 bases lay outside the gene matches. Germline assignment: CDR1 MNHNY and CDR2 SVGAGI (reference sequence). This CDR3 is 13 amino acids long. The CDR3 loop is CASSLMTGHGYTF. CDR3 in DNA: TGTGCCAGCAGCCTAATGACAGGGCACGGCTACACCTTC.

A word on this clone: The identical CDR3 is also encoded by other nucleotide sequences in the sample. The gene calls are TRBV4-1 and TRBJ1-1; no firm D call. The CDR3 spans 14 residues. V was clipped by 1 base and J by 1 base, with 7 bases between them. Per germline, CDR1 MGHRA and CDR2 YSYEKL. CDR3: CASSQVGWNTEAFF. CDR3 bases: TGCGCCAGCAGCCAAGTGGGCTGGAACACTGAAGCTTTCTTT.

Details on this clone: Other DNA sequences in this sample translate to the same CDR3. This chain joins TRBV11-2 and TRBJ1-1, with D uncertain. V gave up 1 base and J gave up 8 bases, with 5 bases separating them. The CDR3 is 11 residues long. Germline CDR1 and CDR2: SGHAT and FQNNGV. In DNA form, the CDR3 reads TGTGCCAGCAGCTTAGGGTTCGAAGCTTTCTTT. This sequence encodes CASSLGFEAFF.

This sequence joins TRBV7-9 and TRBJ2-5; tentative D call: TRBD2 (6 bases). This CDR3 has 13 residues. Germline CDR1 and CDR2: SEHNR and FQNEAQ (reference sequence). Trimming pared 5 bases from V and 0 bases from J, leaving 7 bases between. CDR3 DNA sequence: TGTGCCAGCAGCGGGACTTACCAAGAGACCCAGTACTTC. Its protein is CASSGTYQETQYF.

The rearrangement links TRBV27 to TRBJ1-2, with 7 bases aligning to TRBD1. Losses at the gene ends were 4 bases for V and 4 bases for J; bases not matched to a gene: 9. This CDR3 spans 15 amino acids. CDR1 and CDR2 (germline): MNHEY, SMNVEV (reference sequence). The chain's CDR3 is CASSYEVTGSYGYTF. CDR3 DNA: TGTGCCAGCAGTTACGAAGTGACAGGGTCCTATGGCTACACCTTC.

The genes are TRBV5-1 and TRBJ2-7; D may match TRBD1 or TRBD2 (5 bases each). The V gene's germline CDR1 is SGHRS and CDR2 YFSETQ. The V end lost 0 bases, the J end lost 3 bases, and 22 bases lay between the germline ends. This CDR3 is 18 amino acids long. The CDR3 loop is CASSLVGIIGTELYEQYF. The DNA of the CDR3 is TGCGCCAGCAGCTTGGTAGGTATAATTGGGACCGAACTCTACGAGCAGTACTTC.

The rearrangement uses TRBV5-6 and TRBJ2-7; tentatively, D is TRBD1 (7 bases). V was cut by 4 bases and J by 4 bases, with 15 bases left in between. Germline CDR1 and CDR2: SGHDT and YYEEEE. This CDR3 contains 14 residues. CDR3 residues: CASSLTGEAYEQYF. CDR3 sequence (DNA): TGTGCCAGCAGCCTAACAGGGGAGGCATACGAGCAGTACTTC.

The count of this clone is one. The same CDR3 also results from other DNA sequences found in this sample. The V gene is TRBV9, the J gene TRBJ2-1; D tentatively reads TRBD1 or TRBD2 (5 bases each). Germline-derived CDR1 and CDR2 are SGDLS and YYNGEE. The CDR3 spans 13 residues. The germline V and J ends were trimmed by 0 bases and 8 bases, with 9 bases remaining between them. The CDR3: CASSVGGADEQFF. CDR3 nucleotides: TGTGCCAGCAGCGTAGGAGGGGCAGATGAGCAGTTCTTC.

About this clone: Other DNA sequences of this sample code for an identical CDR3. The CDR3 loop is CASSLISYEQYF. In DNA form, the CDR3 reads TGTGCCAGCAGTTTGATCTCCTACGAGCAGTACTTC. The gene calls are TRBV28 and TRBJ2-7; D call uncertain. V gave up 3 bases and J gave up 0 bases, with 3 bases separating them. Germline CDR1 MDHEN, CDR2 SYDVKM. The CDR3 is 12 residues long. The full variable domain, rest sourced from reference TRBV28 and TRBJ2-7, is DVKVTQSSRYLVKRTGEKVFLECVQDMDHENMFWYRQDPGLGLRLIYFSYDVKMKEKGDIPEGYSVSREKKERFSLILESASTNQTSMYLCASSLISYEQYFGPGTRLTVT.